Listed below are T cell receptor beta chains from one sample, sequenced in a study of OX40 agonist ivuxolimab in advanced cancers. Method: immunoSEQ multiplex PCR; TCRdb's copy keeps in-frame clones and lacks some. The sample yields 20,000 to 25,000 clones, approximately 78% seen once. Sample: CD4+ or CD8+ T cells sorted from blood, taken in a trial of the OX40 agonist ivuxolimab. These receptors were taken from an adult with an advanced solid tumor such as melanoma, head and neck, liver or kidney cancer. The CDR3 runs from the conserved cysteine through the conserved F or W. Fields, in order: V gene, CDR3 protein.

V: TRBV6-6
CDR3: CASSYWGPGGEQYF

V: TRBV5-1
CDR3: CASIHGETQYF

V: TRBV5-3
CDR3: CARSPPWGGETQYF

V: TRBV27
CDR3: CASSLSLNQPQHF

V: TRBV7-2
CDR3: CASRLYTGELFF

V: TRBV5-1
CDR3: CARNPNRGSYNEQFF

V: TRBV14
CDR3: CASSSRDSSYEQYF

V: TRBV4-1
CDR3: CASSQTTGFDEQYF

V: TRBV2
CDR3: CASSRAVVANYGYTF

V: TRBV6-5
CDR3: CASSYTGGNQETQYF

V: TRBV27
CDR3: CASSLSGQYTGELFF

V: TRBV4-1
CDR3: CASSLPAPGQTNSYEQYF

V: TRBV25-1
CDR3: CASAGQNSNQPQHF

V: TRBV27
CDR3: CASSLGADNEQFF

V: TRBV14
CDR3: CASSPTLGTQYF

V: TRBV7-2
CDR3: CASSLAIRESPFF

V: TRBV5-4
CDR3: CASRDLTDVTYEQYF

V: TRBV19
CDR3: CASSLSGWDYEQYF

V: TRBV5-6
CDR3: CASSLGTVKYGYTF

V: TRBV19
CDR3: CASSIVASPTDTQYF

V: TRBV10-1
CDR3: CASSTRETGEQYF

V: TRBV30
CDR3: CAWDRSGNTIYF

V: TRBV4-1
CDR3: CASSQELTSGNTIYF

V: TRBV7-3
CDR3: CASSFEPGYEQFF

V: TRBV11-2
CDR3: CASTDRGPYEQYF

V: TRBV6-5
CDR3: CASSFGTLGTYEQYF